What follows are 21 T cell receptor beta chains derived from one specimen sequenced in a study of blood T cells in healthy people across ages. Next came a second PCR, run for about 6 to 12 cycles, which used a sample-barcoded 5' primer along with a J-beta primer mix. One entry per CDR3 protein results from TCRdb running MiXCR on the 5' RACE reads. Of roughly 1 million distinct CDR3 sequences in the sample, approximately 26% were seen once. The data were also submitted as part of a second study, on T cells of mothers and their children.

Sequencing was carried out using blood. These TCRs come from a girl aged 2 to 10 in good health.

The chain carries TRBV9 and TRBJ2-2; TRBD2 is a possible D gene (6 bases). The V gene lost 7 bases and the J gene lost 1 base, with 8 bases spanning the gap. There are 13 residues in the CDR3. The germline gives CDR1 SGDLS, CDR2 YYNGEE. For the CDR3, the DNA is TGTGCCAGCGCGGAGGGGAACACCGGGGAGCTGTTTTTT. This encodes CASAEGNTGELFF.

The V call is TRBV29-1, the J call TRBJ2-3; TRBD2 matches 7 bases. V lost 1 base and J lost 2; bases outside the gene matches: 12. The CDR3 length is 17 residues. CDR1 SQVTM and CDR2 ANQGSEA come from the germline V gene. This chain's CDR3 is CSVEGWASGRYTDTQYF. In DNA form, the CDR3 reads TGCAGCGTTGAAGGTTGGGCTAGCGGTCGATACACAGATACGCAGTATTTT.

This chain uses TRBV29-1 with TRBJ1-1; D is uncertain. The germline CDR1 and CDR2 sequences are SQVTM and ANQGSEA. The ends were cut back, 0 bases at V and 7 bases at J, with 9 bases in the middle. This CDR3 has 12 amino acids. CDR3 region: CSVEETRGEAFF. In nucleotides, the CDR3 is TGCAGCGTTGAAGAGACGCGCGGTGAAGCTTTCTTT. The full variable domain, with the rest looked up from reference TRBV29-1 and TRBJ1-1, is SAVISQKPSRDICQRGTSLTIQCQVDSQVTMMFWYRQQPGQSLTLIATANQGSEATYESGFVIDKFPISRPNLTFSTLTVSNMSPEDSSIYLCSVEETRGEAFFGQGTRLTVV.

In this sample, this clonotype turned up a few times. Germline is not matched at one junction end, which may reflect a read error. The rearrangement joins TRBV11-3 to TRBJ2-1; D not certain. This CDR3 has 11 residues. Per germline, CDR1 SGHNT and CDR2 YENEEA. CDR3 loop: CACSYTGEQFF. CDR3 DNA sequence: TGTGCCTGCAGTTACACCGGGGAGCAGTTCTTC. Looking up the rest from reference TRBV11-3 and TRBJ2-1 gives the full variable domain: EAGVVQSPRYKIIEKKQPVAFWCNPISGHNTLYWYLQNLGQGPELLIRYENEEAVDDSQLPKDRFSAERLKGVDSTLKIQPAELGDSAVYLCACSYTGEQFFGPGTRLTVL.

V is TRBV2 and J is TRBJ1-1; no firm D call. The CDR3 sequence is 14 residues long. Trimming left V 4 bases short and J 7 bases short, with 16 bases between. The V gene's germline CDR1 is SNHLY and CDR2 FYNNEI. The DNA of the CDR3 is TGTGCCAGCAGTGGTTCCCTAACAAAGGATGAAGCTTTCTTT. It codes for CASSGSLTKDEAFF. Variable domain in full (rest from reference TRBV2 and TRBJ1-1): EPEVTQTPSHQVTQMGQEVILRCVPISNHLYFYWYRQILGQKVEFLVSFYNNEISEKSEIFDDQFSVERPDGSNFTLKIRSTKLEDSAMYFCASSGSLTKDEAFFGQGTRLTVV.

This clonotype was picked up a small number of times. This rearrangement joins TRBV29-1 to TRBJ2-1; perhaps D is TRBD1 or TRBD2 (5 bases each). Trimming pared 8 bases from V and 8 bases from J, leaving 16 bases between. The CDR3 sequence is 12 residues long. CDR1 is SQVTM and CDR2 is ANQGSEA in the germline V gene. The CDR3 is CSLGGGSDEQFF. The CDR3 region has the DNA TGCAGCCTAGGTGGGGGAAGCGATGAGCAGTTCTTC.

This clonotype was picked up a small number of times. This rearrangement joins TRBV24-1 to TRBJ2-7; TRBD1 agrees at 9 bases. J gave up 2 bases and V 3 bases, and 7 bases lay outside the gene matches. There are 16 residues in the CDR3. The germline gives CDR1 KGHDR, CDR2 SFDVKD. CDR3 region: CATSDTGQGPTYEQYF. The CDR3 bases are TGTGCCACCAGTGATACGGGACAGGGTCCCACCTACGAGCAGTACTTC.

The V gene is TRBV7-9, the J gene TRBJ1-4; D not certain. Germline loops: CDR1 SEHNR, CDR2 FQNEAQ (reference sequence). The CDR3 totals 14 residues. The ends were cut back, 2 bases at V and 11 bases at J, with 15 bases in the middle. As DNA, the CDR3 is TGTGCCAGCAGCTTATTACGCGGGAAGGACAAACTGTTTTTT. This translates into CASSLLRGKDKLFF.

This clonotype was seen a few times. The V call is TRBV6-5, the J call TRBJ2-1, with 8 bases aligning to TRBD2. This CDR3 is built from 18 residues. Trimming cost V 2 bases and J 4 bases; bases outside gene matches: 13. CDR1 and CDR2 from the germline V gene are MNHEY and SVGAGI. The CDR3, as DNA: TGTGCCAGCAGTTACAACCCTTCGGGAGGGTTCGGGTACAATGAGCAGTTCTTC. Its protein is CASSYNPSGGFGYNEQFF.

The chain links TRBV11-2 to TRBJ2-5; the match to TRBD2 covers 7 bases. The V gene's germline CDR1 is SGHAT and CDR2 FQNNGV. The CDR3 spans 15 residues. The junction had 6 bases not matched to a gene; V was cut back by 3 bases and J by 2 bases. CDR3 sequence reads: CASSFAPGLQETQYF. CDR3 DNA: TGTGCCAGCAGCTTTGCACCGGGACTACAAGAGACCCAGTACTTC.

The chain uses TRBV7-8 and TRBJ1-4; the match to TRBD1 covers 7 bases. The germline CDR1 and CDR2 sequences are SGHVS and FQNEAQ. The CDR3 contains 14 residues. The V segment lost 3 bases and the J segment 8 bases; nucleotides outside the gene matches: 6. CDR3 sequence reads: CASSFGQDGEKLFF. CDR3 bases: TGTGCCAGCAGCTTCGGACAGGATGGGGAAAAACTGTTTTTT.

The chain links TRBV7-2 to TRBJ2-1; D unresolved. TRBJ2-7 explains the end of the DNA better; the J call may be wrong. Germline values: CDR1 SGHTA, CDR2 FQGNSA. The CDR3 has 16 amino acids. CDR3 sequence reads: CASSFGPDPRSYEQYF. The CDR3, as DNA: TGTGCCAGCAGCTTCGGACCAGACCCCCGCTCCTACGAGCAGTACTTC.

This clonotype has more than one count but fewer than ten. The rearrangement joins TRBV28 to TRBJ2-2; 7 bases match TRBD2. Germline assignment: CDR1 MDHEN and CDR2 SYDVKM. CDR3 size: 14 residues. With 8 bases clipped from V and 3 bases from J, the junction kept 6 bases outside the gene matches. This chain's CDR3 is CASLGLPDTGELFF. In DNA, the CDR3 is TGTGCCAGCTTGGGACTACCCGACACCGGGGAGCTGTTTTTT.

This clonotype was recorded a few times. J is TRBJ2-1 and V is TRBV7-6; 9 bases match TRBD1. Germline-derived CDR1 and CDR2 are SGHVS and FNYEAQ. The CDR3 runs 16 residues. The V gene end was trimmed by 4 bases and the J gene end by 5 bases; junction bases not matched to a gene: 9. CDR3 DNA sequence: TGTGCCAGCAGCTCCGGACAGGGGACAAAAGACAATGAGCAGTTCTTC. Translated: CASSSGQGTKDNEQFF.

The V and J genes are TRBV9 and TRBJ1-3, with TRBD1 matching over 8 bases. This CDR3 comprises 13 residues. The V gene's germline CDR1 is SGDLS and CDR2 YYNGEE. V lost 8 bases to trimming and J lost 2 bases; unmatched junction nucleotides: 3. The chain's CDR3 is CASGTGAGNTIYF. The CDR3 region has the DNA TGTGCCAGTGGGACAGGTGCTGGAAACACCATATATTTT.

The sample holds a few counts of this clonotype. This may be a read error, as it is one base from a much larger clone. The rearrangement joins TRBV10-3 to TRBJ2-5, with D possibly being TRBD2 (5 bases). TRBJ2-7 matches the DNA end more closely, so the J call is doubtful. The CDR3 consists of 13 residues. Germline values: CDR1 ENHRY, CDR2 SYGVKD. The CDR3 coding sequence is TGTGCCATCAGTGAGTGGCGGGCCTACGAGCAGTACTTC. Amino acid sequence: CAISEWRAYEQYF.

This clonotype occurred a few times. This chain joins TRBV5-1 and TRBJ1-5, with D maybe TRBD1 (6 bases). The CDR3 is 15 residues long. Germline CDR1 reads SGHRS; CDR2 reads YFSETQ. V lost 0 bases and J lost 5, with 12 bases in between. CDR3 sequence reads: CASSLDRGPDQPQHF. Written as DNA, the CDR3 is TGCGCCAGCAGCTTGGACCGGGGGCCCGATCAGCCCCAGCATTTT.

This clonotype occurred a few times. The V and J genes are TRBV7-9 and TRBJ2-7; TRBD1 is a possible D gene (6 bases). This CDR3 is 14 amino acids long. Deletions cut 1 base from V and 7 bases from J, with 14 bases between. Germline V gene lookup returns CDR1 SEHNR and CDR2 FQNEAQ (reference sequence). CDR3 DNA sequence: TGTGCCAGCAGCTTAGAACCCCAGGGGAATGAGCAGTACTTC. It codes for CASSLEPQGNEQYF.

V is TRBV12-3 or TRBV12-4 and J is TRBJ2-7; no clear D. CDR3 length: 14 residues. With 5 bases removed from V and 2 bases from J, the gap between germline ends came to 13 bases. CDR3 residues: CASSVGSSPYEQYF. Here the CDR3 DNA reads TGTGCCAGCAGTGTCGGCAGCTCACCCTACGAGCAGTACTTC.

The chain's CDR3 is CSVVRGAGIMFNEQFF. CDR3 nucleotide sequence: TGCAGCGTTGTACGCGGAGCGGGGATAATGTTCAATGAGCAGTTCTTC. This sequence joins TRBV29-1 and TRBJ2-1, with 7 bases aligning to TRBD2. Germline V gene data show CDR1 as SQVTM and CDR2 as ANQGSEA. CDR3 length: 16 amino acids. With 4 bases clipped from V and 6 bases from J, the junction kept 15 bases outside the gene matches.

The rearrangement uses TRBV4-1 and TRBJ2-1, with 7 bases lining up with TRBD2. Trimming removed 1 base from V and 0 bases from J; junction bases left unmatched: 6. The CDR3 runs to 17 residues. Germline V gene lookup returns CDR1 MGHRA and CDR2 YSYEKL. DNA for the CDR3: TGCGCCAGCAGCCAAGGGCGCGGCGGGAGCTCCTACAATGAGCAGTTCTTC. As protein: CASSQGRGGSSYNEQFF.